This T cell receptor (beta chain) was sequenced in a study of T-cell reconstitution after alpha-beta-depleted transplantation in children (dated by TCRdb to about 2016). For the study in its entirety: T-cell immune reconstitution after TCRalphabeta/CD19-depleted allogeneic hematopoietic cell transplantation in children was quantitatively tracked in the study by means of TCR repertoire profiling.

This clonotype has ten or more counts. Its antigen has not been determined. No much larger clone is present one base from it, and per-base qualities are unavailable. The library was prepared using PCR. The reads were generated on an Illumina HiSeq 2500. TCR library preparation used molecular barcoding, with unique molecular identifiers applied to normalize quantification of the TCRbeta repertoire. TCRdb trimmed public reads at Q25 via fastp, called clones via MiXCR and kept in-frame beta chains. Under each unique CDR3 protein, matching rows form one entry showing the most common genes and DNA. This sample lists about 480,000 distinct CDR3 sequences; approximately 12% were detected once. The ten largest make up 5% to 6% of the sample. The CDR3 holds 14 amino acids from the cysteine to the phenylalanine. Here the CDR3 DNA is all that survives: 42 bases in frame from base 1. V was cut back by 2 bases and J by 6 bases, leaving a gap of 10 bases between them.

This chain is built from TRBV12-3 or TRBV12-4 and TRBJ2-2, with TRBD2 as a weak D call on 5 bases. This specimen was PBMCs from the stem cell graft donor, taken from the stem cell graft. The TCR comes from a human donor who donated a stem cell graft to a child with combined immunodeficiency. The CDR3 reads as follows: CASSLYGGSGELFF. The sequenced DNA: TGTGCCAGCAGTTTATACGGAGGTTCCGGGGAGCTGTTTTTT.